Listed below are T cell receptor beta chains from one sample, sequenced in a study of cytomegalovirus exposure and HLA in healthy donors. The method was immunoSEQ multiplex PCR; TCRdb's version includes in-frame clones alone and lacks a portion of them. The repertoire holds about 82,000 clones, with 85% to 95% as singletons. Sequencing was carried out using PBMCs. The receptors originated from a woman under 30 in good health and CMV-seronegative. Each CDR3 is given with its conserved first and last residue. The D gene is left open where the match is weak. For some rows the clone size is stated as once, few or many, or as a class when expanded; others skip it.

j_call clone_size d_call v_call cdr3_nt cdr3_aa
TRBJ1-3 NA NA TRBV5-1 TGCGCCAGCAGCTTAGGAGGAGGCGGAAACACCATATATTTT CASSLGGGGNTIYF
TRBJ2-7 NA NA TRBV21-1 TGTGCCAGCAGGGACAGGGGGAGAGTTAACGAGCAGTACTTC CASRDRGRVNEQYF
TRBJ2-1 NA NA TRBV5-6 TGTGCCAGCAGCTTGGTAGGGGCCCTCTACAATGAGCAGTTCTTC CASSLVGALYNEQFF
TRBJ1-2 NA NA TRBV4-1 TGCGCCAGCAGCCAAGAAGGGGAGGATGGCTACACCTTC CASSQEGEDGYTF
TRBJ1-2 once NA TRBV7-9 TGTGCCAGCAGCTTACGGGGGGCTTGGGGCTACACCTTC CASSLRGAWGYTF
TRBJ2-5 NA NA TRBV18 TGTGCCAGCTCAACTCTCTTGGGGGGCCAAGAGACCCAGTACTTC CASSTLLGGQETQYF
TRBJ2-5 NA TRBD2 TRBV5-5 TGTGCCAGCAGCGGAATTACGACTAGCGGGGGAAGAGAGACCCAGTACTTC CASSGITTSGGRETQYF
TRBJ1-5 NA TRBD1 TRBV5-1 TGCGCCAGCAGCCAAACGGGACAGGGGAACCAGCCCCAGCATTTT CASSQTGQGNQPQHF
TRBJ1-1 once TRBD1 TRBV30 TGTGCGAAGGACAGGCTAAACACTGAAGCTTTCTTT CAKDRLNTEAFF
TRBJ1-1 NA NA TRBV7-9 TGTGCCAGCAGCCTTCGGGACACTGAAGCTTTCTTT CASSLRDTEAFF
TRBJ2-2 NA NA TRBV7-2 TGTGCCAGCAGCTTAGAACTGTCGAACACCGGGGAGCTGTTTTTT CASSLELSNTGELFF
TRBJ1-1 once TRBD1 TRBV14 TGTGCCAGCAGCTTGACAGGGCCAGCGGAGGCTTTCTTT CASSLTGPAEAFF
TRBJ2-7 once TRBD1 TRBV9 TGTGCCAGCAGCGTCGACAGGGGGAACTACGAGCAGTACTTC CASSVDRGNYEQYF
TRBJ2-1 NA NA TRBV7-9 TGTGCCAGCAGTTTGAGTGGCAATGAGCAGTTCTTC CASSLSGNEQFF
TRBJ1-3 NA TRBD1 TRBV7-2 TGTGCCAGCAGCATAGACAGGGGAACTGGAAACACCATATATTTT CASSIDRGTGNTIYF